These 13 T cell receptor beta chains came from one sample sequenced in a study of cytomegalovirus exposure and HLA in healthy donors. The table came from immunoSEQ multiplex PCR; TCRdb's copy has only in-frame clones and leaves some out. The sample records tens of thousands of clones, roughly nine tenths being singletons. The sequenced sample was PBMCs. Every receptor here comes from a man aged 18-30 years in good health and CMV-seronegative.

The genes are TRBV28 and TRBJ2-3, with D perhaps matching TRBD2 (5 bases). There are 14 residues in the CDR3. V was cut by 1 base and J by 2 bases, with 7 bases left in between. Germline-derived CDR1 and CDR2 are MDHEN and SYDVKM. The CDR3 loop is CASSLSDFTDTQYF. Written as DNA, the CDR3 is TGTGCCAGCAGTTTATCGGACTTCACAGATACGCAGTATTTT.

The chain couples TRBV18 to TRBJ2-7; 12 nucleotides line up with TRBD2. With 2 bases clipped from V and 4 bases from J, the junction kept 3 bases outside the gene matches. The CDR3 covers 15 residues. Per the germline V gene, CDR1 is KGHSH and CDR2 is LQKENI. The CDR3 loop reads CASSPSTSGRYEQYF. For the CDR3, the DNA is TGTGCCAGCTCACCATCAACTAGCGGGAGGTACGAGCAGTACTTC.

V is TRBV28 and J is TRBJ2-7, with 10 bases fitting TRBD1. CDR1 MDHEN and CDR2 SYDVKM come from the germline V gene. Losses at the gene ends were 10 bases for V and 5 bases for J; bases not matched to a gene: 5. The CDR3 runs 12 residues. The DNA for the CDR3 is TGTGCCATACGACAGGGGGCCAACGAGCAGTACTTC. Protein sequence: CAIRQGANEQYF.

CDR3 coding DNA: TGTGCCAGCGGCCTGGCGGGGGTCAAAAACATTCAGTACTTC. This translates into CASGLAGVKNIQYF. The J gene is TRBJ2-4, the V gene TRBV27; 7 bases line up with TRBD2. The CDR3 is 14 residues long. V shed 8 bases, J shed 3 bases, and the junction held 7 bases outside the gene matches. Germline V lookup: CDR1 MNHEY, CDR2 SMNVEV (reference sequence).

This clone was detected once. This chain uses TRBV5-1 with TRBJ1-1, with D possibly matching TRBD1 (5 bases). Germline-derived CDR1 and CDR2 are SGHRS and YFSETQ. The CDR3 has 16 amino acids. The V end lost 5 bases, the J end lost 0 bases, and 17 bases lay between the germline ends. CDR3 loop: CASSFGVTVMNTEAFF. The CDR3 DNA sequence: TGCGCCAGCAGTTTTGGGGTGACAGTGATGAACACTGAAGCTTTCTTT.

This rearrangement joins TRBV19 to TRBJ2-2, with 11 bases identical to TRBD2. Germline values: CDR1 LNHDA, CDR2 SQIVND (reference sequence). CDR3 length: 19 amino acids. J gave up 3 bases and V 1 base, and 10 bases lay outside the gene matches. CDR3 DNA sequence: TGTGCCAGTAGTATAGGAGGTAGCGGGAGGGCCGGGTACACCGGGGAGCTGTTTTTT. Its protein product is CASSIGGSGRAGYTGELFF.

The chain carries TRBV30 and TRBJ1-1; D is undetermined. The CDR3 loop spans 11 amino acids. V lost 7 bases and J 7 bases, leaving 13 bases between the germline ends. Germline CDR1 GTSNPN, CDR2 SVGIG (reference sequence). The CDR3 region is CASSTRSEAFF. Here the CDR3 DNA reads TGTGCCTCCTCAACCAGAAGTGAAGCTTTCTTT.

The chain is built from TRBV2 and TRBJ2-7, with TRBD2 identical over 10 bases. In germline, CDR1 is SNHLY, CDR2 FYNNEI. The CDR3 is 15 residues long. Trimming at V came to 1 base and at J to 6 bases, leaving 6 bases not matched to a gene. CDR3 in amino acids: CASSEEPAGGSEQYF. The CDR3 nucleotides are TGTGCCAGCAGTGAAGAACCAGCGGGAGGGTCCGAGCAGTACTTC.

V usage is TRBV5-4 and J usage is TRBJ2-7, with D perhaps matching TRBD1 (5 bases). The germline V and J ends were trimmed by 1 base and 0 bases, with 8 bases remaining between them. The CDR3 extends over 14 amino acids. Germline V gene lookup returns CDR1 SGHNT and CDR2 YYREEE (reference sequence). The CDR3 here is CASSLQGSSYEQYF. In nucleotides, the CDR3 is TGTGCCAGCAGCTTGCAGGGTAGCTCCTACGAGCAGTACTTC.

The V call is TRBV28, the J call TRBJ1-5, with no clear D. Germline loops: CDR1 MDHEN, CDR2 SYDVKM. The CDR3 is made up of 14 amino acids. Trimming stripped 7 bases from V and 1 base from J, with 11 bases between. In nucleotides, the CDR3 is TGTGCCAGCACCCCCCCTGAGAGCAATCAGCCCCAGCATTTT. It codes for CASTPPESNQPQHF.

The chain uses TRBV25-1 and TRBJ2-7; 10 bases match TRBD2. The CDR3 length is 14 residues. Trimming cost V 3 bases and J 5 bases; bases outside gene matches: 4. The germline V gene encodes CDR1 MGHDK and CDR2 SYGVNS. DNA of the CDR3: TGTGCCAGCAGTGACCCTAGCGGGAGCGACGAGCAGTACTTC. Amino acid sequence: CASSDPSGSDEQYF.

The gene calls are TRBV29-1 and TRBJ1-3; D remains ambiguous. The CDR3 loop spans 14 amino acids. Germline V gives CDR1 SQVTM, CDR2 ANQGSEA. V was trimmed by 6 bases and J by 2 bases, leaving 14 bases between them. The CDR3 is CSVETALPGNTIYF. The CDR3 DNA reads TGCAGCGTAGAAACAGCCCTTCCTGGAAACACCATATATTTT.

The chain has TRBV27 and TRBJ2-7, with 8 bases that match TRBD1. Germline loops: CDR1 MNHEY, CDR2 SMNVEV (reference sequence). CDR3 length: 13 amino acids. With 8 bases clipped from V and 2 bases from J, the junction kept 5 bases outside the gene matches. CDR3 nucleotides: TGTGCCAGCGGAAGGACAGGGACCTACGAGCAGTACTTC. Translated, it gives CASGRTGTYEQYF.